This TCR beta chain was observed in a study of blood T cell repertoires in COVID-19. Study summary: Collection of acute and convalescent COVID-19 samples took place in the United States, Italy and Spain.

Only in-frame clones appear in the TCRdb table, and some are missing; sequencing was by immunoSEQ multiplex PCR. The repertoire holds approximately 250,000 clones, with 83% as singletons. J gave up 6 bases and V 7 bases, and 10 bases lay outside the gene matches. This CDR3 region has 13 residues. Germline loops: CDR1 SQVTM, CDR2 ANQGSEA. What was sequenced was peripheral blood. The source of this sequence is a human donor in a cohort sampled during active COVID-19. The chain uses TRBV29-1 and TRBJ1-1, with 8 bases fitting TRBD1. CDR3 nucleotide sequence: TGCAGCGGTGGACGACAGGGGAGAGCTGAAGCTTTCTTT. Protein product: CSGGRQGRAEAFF.